These 20 T cell receptor beta chains were all obtained from the same sample, sequenced in a study of OX40 agonist ivuxolimab in advanced cancers. The library relied on the immunoSEQ multiplex PCR assay. Not all clones reach the TCRdb copy of this immuneACCESS table, which keeps in-frame sequences only. Checked studies attribute under half of the gap to unresolved V genes and leave the rest unexplained. The sample table holds tens of thousands of clones, of which roughly 92% were seen once. The ten largest clonotypes hold over 8.5% of the sample. Sequencing used CD4+ or CD8+ T cells sorted from blood, obtained in a trial of the OX40 agonist ivuxolimab. These receptors were taken from an adult with an advanced solid tumor such as melanoma, head and neck, liver or kidney cancer.

The chain combines TRBV6-5 with TRBJ2-5; no reliable D call. Germline V gives CDR1 MNHEY, CDR2 SVGAGI. With 4 bases removed from V and 1 base from J, the gap between germline ends came to 4 bases. This CDR3 is built from 12 residues. CDR3 nucleotide sequence: TGTGCCAGCAGTTCTGCCCAAGAGACCCAGTACTTC. It is translated as CASSSAQETQYF.

V and J are TRBV11-3 and TRBJ2-4; 11 bases are a match to TRBD1. The germline CDR1 and CDR2 sequences are SGHNT and YENEEA. Germline trimming cut 5 bases from V and 8 bases from J; bases unmatched to any gene: 11. The CDR3 is made up of 16 amino acids. In DNA form, the CDR3 reads TGTGCCAGCAGCCCAAGGACAGGGGGCGTCGGGGACATTCAGTACTTC. Translating it yields CASSPRTGGVGDIQYF.

The V and J genes are TRBV30 and TRBJ2-2; D not resolved. The CDR3 contains 13 residues. V lost 1 base to trimming and J lost 5 bases, with 8 bases between them. The germline gives CDR1 GTSNPN, CDR2 SVGIG (reference sequence). CDR3 nucleotides: TGTGCCTGGAGTGCCGACGGGACCGGGGAGCTGTTTTTT. The encoded protein is CAWSADGTGELFF.

The chain links TRBV5-5 to TRBJ2-5; D gene unclear. CDR1 SGHKS and CDR2 YYEKEE come from the germline V gene (reference sequence). Trimming left V 4 bases short and J 4 bases short, with 8 bases between. The CDR3 extends over 12 amino acids. The chain's CDR3 is CASSVSLETQYF. Here the CDR3 DNA reads TGTGCCAGCAGCGTCAGTTTAGAGACCCAGTACTTC.

The chain has TRBV11-2 and TRBJ2-7; the D is unclear. Per germline, CDR1 SGHAT and CDR2 FQNNGV. The V and J ends lost 0 bases and 3 bases respectively, with 9 bases between them. This CDR3 spans 14 amino acids. CDR3 in DNA: TGTGCCAGCAGCTTAGATTATCCGGGCTACGAGCAGTACTTC. Protein product: CASSLDYPGYEQYF.

This chain uses TRBV9 with TRBJ1-1; 8 bases map to TRBD1. CDR3 size: 15 residues. Trimming at V came to 4 bases and at J to 3 bases, leaving 8 bases not matched to a gene. The germline CDR1 and CDR2 sequences are SGDLS and YYNGEE. The CDR3 loop is CASSTKTGAYTEAFF. CDR3 coding DNA: TGTGCCAGCAGCACCAAGACAGGGGCCTACACTGAAGCTTTCTTT.

The rearrangement joins TRBV5-6 to TRBJ2-1; TRBD2 aligns across 10 bases. In germline, CDR1 is SGHDT, CDR2 YYEEEE. J lost 2 bases, V lost 0 bases, and 2 bases had no gene match. The CDR3 consists of 16 residues. The CDR3 nucleotides read TGTGCCAGCAGCTTGGGACTAGCGGGCCCCTACAATGAGCAGTTCTTC. It yields the protein CASSLGLAGPYNEQFF.

The chain is built from TRBV6-4 and TRBJ2-1; D is undetermined. Germline V lookup: CDR1 MRHNA, CDR2 SNTAGT. V shed 7 bases and J shed 6 bases, with 19 bases lying between them. CDR3 size: 15 residues. CDR3 coding DNA: TGTGCCAGCACCGACCGGGCCCTCGTCCCCAATGAGCAGTTCTTC. Translating it yields CASTDRALVPNEQFF.

This clone showed up just a few times. This chain links TRBV7-9 with TRBJ1-2; 9 bases line up with TRBD1. CDR1 and CDR2 (germline): SEHNR, FQNEAQ (reference sequence). The CDR3 is 14 residues long. V lost 2 bases, J lost 6 bases, and 4 bases stayed unmatched. CDR3 nucleotide sequence: TGTGCCAGCAGCTTATGGACAGGGGCGCATGGCTACACCTTC. Translation gives CASSLWTGAHGYTF.

J is TRBJ1-2 and V is TRBV19; no reliable D call. The V and J ends lost 6 bases and 3 bases respectively, with 14 bases between them. The CDR3 is 14 residues long. Per the germline V gene, CDR1 is LNHDA and CDR2 is SQIVND (reference sequence). The CDR3 nucleotides read TGTGCCAGTAGGTCGCTCCACGGTGACTATGGCTACACCTTC. Translated, it gives CASRSLHGDYGYTF.

The chain uses TRBV7-6 and TRBJ2-7, with D perhaps matching TRBD2 (6 bases). The CDR3 extends over 15 amino acids. Germline-derived CDR1 and CDR2 are SGHVS and FNYEAQ. V gave up 1 base and J gave up 4 bases, with 14 bases separating them. CDR3 coding DNA: TGTGCCAGCAGCTTAGATGGGAGGCCTCAATACGAGCAGTACTTC. Protein sequence: CASSLDGRPQYEQYF.

J is TRBJ1-2 and V is TRBV11-2; D ambiguous. Trimming left V 5 bases short and J 4 bases short, with 14 bases between. The CDR3 totals 14 residues. Germline loops: CDR1 SGHAT, CDR2 FQNNGV. In DNA form, the CDR3 reads TGTGCCAGCAGCCTATTGACGGACCTCTATGGCTACACCTTC. It is translated as CASSLLTDLYGYTF.

The chain recombines TRBV6-1 with TRBJ2-5; D is possibly TRBD2 (6 bases). Near its end, the DNA agrees better with TRBJ2-7, so the J call may be wrong. Per the germline V gene, CDR1 is MNHNS and CDR2 is SASEGT. CDR3 length: 16 residues. CDR3 bases: TGTGCCAGCAGTGAAGTAATTGGTGGAGGGTGGGGCGAGCAGTACTTC. It encodes CASSEVIGGGWGEQYF.

The genes are TRBV27 and TRBJ1-5; maybe TRBD1 (6 bases). The germline gives CDR1 MNHEY, CDR2 SMNVEV (reference sequence). This CDR3 region has 15 residues. V dropped 2 bases and J dropped 6 bases, with 14 bases sitting between them. CDR3: CASSLQGRAFQPQHF. CDR3 DNA: TGTGCCAGCAGTTTACAGGGGAGAGCGTTTCAGCCCCAGCATTTT.

The chain recombines TRBV6-5 with TRBJ1-4, with D maybe TRBD1 (5 bases). The germline V gene encodes CDR1 MNHEY and CDR2 SVGAGI. Trimming cost V 0 bases and J 6 bases, with 11 bases left between them. The CDR3 extends over 15 amino acids. The CDR3 DNA sequence: TGTGCCAGCAGTTACTCGAAGGGGTGGTATGAAAAACTGTTTTTT. Translated, it gives CASSYSKGWYEKLFF.

The V call is TRBV27, the J call TRBJ1-1; 7 bases align to TRBD1. V shed 5 bases, J shed 5 bases, and the junction held 8 bases outside the gene matches. Germline V CDR1 and CDR2: MNHEY, SMNVEV (reference sequence). CDR3 length: 14 amino acids. In DNA form, the CDR3 reads TGTGCCAGCAGTCTATGGGACAGTCAAACTGAAGCTTTCTTT. Amino acid sequence: CASSLWDSQTEAFF.

The V call is TRBV10-3, the J call TRBJ2-3; D not resolved. CDR1 is ENHRY and CDR2 is SYGVKD in the germline V gene. The CDR3 totals 14 residues. V lost 2 bases, J lost 4 bases, and 10 bases lay in between. DNA of the CDR3: TGTGCCATCAGTGAGGTCTTAGCTCCAGATACGCAGTATTTT. This sequence encodes CAISEVLAPDTQYF.

V and J are TRBV9 and TRBJ1-2; D is perhaps TRBD1 (6 bases). Looked up from germline, CDR1 is SGDLS and CDR2 is YYNGEE. Trimming cost V 5 bases and J 7 bases, with 15 bases left between them. The CDR3 consists of 13 residues. The CDR3 sequence is CASREPGGGGYTF. The CDR3 DNA sequence: TGTGCCAGCAGAGAACCGGGAGGGGGTGGCTACACCTTC.

CDR3: CAWGPGTGTEAFF. The CDR3 DNA sequence: TGTGCCTGGGGGCCCGGGACGGGCACTGAAGCTTTCTTT. The V call is TRBV30, the J call TRBJ1-1, with D tentatively TRBD1 (5 bases). The V and J ends lost 5 bases and 4 bases respectively, with 14 bases between them. The germline gives CDR1 GTSNPN, CDR2 SVGIG (reference sequence). The CDR3 covers 13 residues.

This chain uses TRBV5-6 with TRBJ2-7; 9 bases are a match to TRBD1. CDR3 size: 15 residues. Germline CDR1 and CDR2: SGHDT and YYEEEE. J was trimmed by 1 base and V by 0 bases; bases with no gene match: 2. The CDR3 region is CASSLGQGGSYEQYF. The CDR3 DNA is TGTGCCAGCAGCTTGGGACAGGGGGGGTCCTACGAGCAGTACTTC.